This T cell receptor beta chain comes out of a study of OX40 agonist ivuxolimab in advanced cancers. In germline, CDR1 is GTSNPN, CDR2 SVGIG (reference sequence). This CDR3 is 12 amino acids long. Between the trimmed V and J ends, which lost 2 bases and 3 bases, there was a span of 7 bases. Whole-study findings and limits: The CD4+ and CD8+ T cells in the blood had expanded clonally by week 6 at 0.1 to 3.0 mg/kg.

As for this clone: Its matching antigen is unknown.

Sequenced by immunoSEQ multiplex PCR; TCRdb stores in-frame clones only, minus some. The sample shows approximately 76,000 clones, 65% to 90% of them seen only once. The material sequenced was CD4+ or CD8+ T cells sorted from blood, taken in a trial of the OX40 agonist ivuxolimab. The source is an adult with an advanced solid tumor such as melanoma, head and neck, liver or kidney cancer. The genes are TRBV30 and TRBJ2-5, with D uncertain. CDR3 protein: CAWSRVEETQYF. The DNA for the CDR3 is TGTGCCTGGAGTAGGGTAGAAGAGACCCAGTACTTC.